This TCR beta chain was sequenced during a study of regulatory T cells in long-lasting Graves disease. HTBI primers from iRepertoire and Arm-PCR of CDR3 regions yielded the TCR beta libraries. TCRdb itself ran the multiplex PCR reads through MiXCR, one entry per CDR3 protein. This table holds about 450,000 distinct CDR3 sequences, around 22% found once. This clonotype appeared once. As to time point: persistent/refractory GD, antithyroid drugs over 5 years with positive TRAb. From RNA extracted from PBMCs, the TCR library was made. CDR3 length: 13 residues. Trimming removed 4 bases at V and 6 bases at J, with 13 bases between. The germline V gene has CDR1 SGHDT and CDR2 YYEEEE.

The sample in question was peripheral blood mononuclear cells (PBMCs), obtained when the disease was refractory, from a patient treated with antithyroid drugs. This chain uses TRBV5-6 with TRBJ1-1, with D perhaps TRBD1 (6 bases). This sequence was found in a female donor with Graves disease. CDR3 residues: CASSRQDRAEAFF. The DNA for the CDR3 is TGTGCCAGCAGCCGACAGGACCGGGCTGAAGCTTTCTTT.